This T cell receptor beta chain was identified in a study of OX40 agonist ivuxolimab in advanced cancers. Study-wide background: Therapy given before enrollment (anti-PD-1, anti-PD-L1 or anti-CTLA-4) was allowed, and around 40% had some.

Using immunoSEQ multiplex PCR, the repertoire was profiled, and TCRdb retains in-frame clones only, with some absent. The sample contains over 40,000 clones, roughly 90% of which appear only once. The receptor was derived from an adult with an advanced solid tumor such as melanoma, head and neck, liver or kidney cancer. The material was CD4+ or CD8+ T cells sorted from blood, obtained in a trial of the OX40 agonist ivuxolimab.

CDR3 protein: CASSLDTYEQYF. The CDR3 DNA is TGTGCCAGCAGCTTAGACACCTACGAGCAGTACTTC. This chain joins TRBV7-9 and TRBJ2-7; D gene unclear. V gave up 1 base and J gave up 2 bases, with 3 bases separating them. The CDR3 consists of 12 residues. CDR1 and CDR2 (germline): SEHNR, FQNEAQ (reference sequence).